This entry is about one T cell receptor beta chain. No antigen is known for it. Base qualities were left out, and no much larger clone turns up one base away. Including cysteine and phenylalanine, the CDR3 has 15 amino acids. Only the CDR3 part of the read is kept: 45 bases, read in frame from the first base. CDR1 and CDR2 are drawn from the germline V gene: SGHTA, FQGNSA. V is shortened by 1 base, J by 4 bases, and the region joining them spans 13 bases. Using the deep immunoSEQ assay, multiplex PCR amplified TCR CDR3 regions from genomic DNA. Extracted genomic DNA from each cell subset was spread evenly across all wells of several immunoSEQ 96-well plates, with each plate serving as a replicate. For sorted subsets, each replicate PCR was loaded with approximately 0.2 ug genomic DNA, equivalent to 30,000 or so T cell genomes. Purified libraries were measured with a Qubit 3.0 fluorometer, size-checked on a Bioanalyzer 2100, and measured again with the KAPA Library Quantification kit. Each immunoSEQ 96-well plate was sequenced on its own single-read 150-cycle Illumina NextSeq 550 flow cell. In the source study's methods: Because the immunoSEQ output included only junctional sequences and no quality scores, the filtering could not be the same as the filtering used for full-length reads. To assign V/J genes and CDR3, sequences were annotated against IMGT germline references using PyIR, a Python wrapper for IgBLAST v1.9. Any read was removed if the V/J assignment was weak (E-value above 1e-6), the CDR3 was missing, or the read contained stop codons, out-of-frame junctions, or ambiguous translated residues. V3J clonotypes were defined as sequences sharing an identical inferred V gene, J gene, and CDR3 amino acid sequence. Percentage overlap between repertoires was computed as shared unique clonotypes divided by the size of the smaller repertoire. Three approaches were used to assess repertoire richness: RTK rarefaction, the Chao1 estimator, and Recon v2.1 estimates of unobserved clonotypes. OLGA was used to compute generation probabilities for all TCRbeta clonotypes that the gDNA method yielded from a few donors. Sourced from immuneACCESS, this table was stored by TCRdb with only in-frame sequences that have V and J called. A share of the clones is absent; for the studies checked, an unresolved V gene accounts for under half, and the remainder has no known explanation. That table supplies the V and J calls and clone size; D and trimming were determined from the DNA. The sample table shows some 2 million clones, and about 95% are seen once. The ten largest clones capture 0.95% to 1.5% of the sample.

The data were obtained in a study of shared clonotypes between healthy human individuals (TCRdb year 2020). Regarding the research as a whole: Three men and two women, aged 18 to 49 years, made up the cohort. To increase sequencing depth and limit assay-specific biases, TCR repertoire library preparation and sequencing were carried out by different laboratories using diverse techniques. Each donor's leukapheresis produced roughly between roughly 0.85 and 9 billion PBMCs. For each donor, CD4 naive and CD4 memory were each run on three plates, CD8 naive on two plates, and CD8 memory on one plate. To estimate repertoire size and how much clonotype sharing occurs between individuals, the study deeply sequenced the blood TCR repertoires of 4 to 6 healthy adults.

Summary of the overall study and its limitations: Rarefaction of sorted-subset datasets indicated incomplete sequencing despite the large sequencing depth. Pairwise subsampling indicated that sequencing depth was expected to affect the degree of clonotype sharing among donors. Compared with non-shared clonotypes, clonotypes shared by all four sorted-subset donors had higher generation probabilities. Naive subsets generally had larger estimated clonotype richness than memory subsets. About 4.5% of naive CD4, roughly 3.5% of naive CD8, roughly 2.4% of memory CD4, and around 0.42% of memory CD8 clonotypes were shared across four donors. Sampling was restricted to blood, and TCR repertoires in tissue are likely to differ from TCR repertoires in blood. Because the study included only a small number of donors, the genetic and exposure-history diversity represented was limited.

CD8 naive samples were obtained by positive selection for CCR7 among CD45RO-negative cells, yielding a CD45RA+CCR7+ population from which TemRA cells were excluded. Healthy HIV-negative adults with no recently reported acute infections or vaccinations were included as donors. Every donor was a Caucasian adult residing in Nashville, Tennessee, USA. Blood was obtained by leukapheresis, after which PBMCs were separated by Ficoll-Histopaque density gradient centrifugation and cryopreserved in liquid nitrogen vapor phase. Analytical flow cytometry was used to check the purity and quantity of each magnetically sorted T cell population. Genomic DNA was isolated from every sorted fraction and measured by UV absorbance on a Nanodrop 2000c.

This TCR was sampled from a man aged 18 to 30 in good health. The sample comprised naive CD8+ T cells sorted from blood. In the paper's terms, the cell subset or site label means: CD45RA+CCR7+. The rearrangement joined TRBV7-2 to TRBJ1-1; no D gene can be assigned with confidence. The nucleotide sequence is TGTGCCAGCAGCTTAGACGCAGGCTTAATCACTGAAGCTTTCTTT. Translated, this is CASSLDAGLITEAFF.